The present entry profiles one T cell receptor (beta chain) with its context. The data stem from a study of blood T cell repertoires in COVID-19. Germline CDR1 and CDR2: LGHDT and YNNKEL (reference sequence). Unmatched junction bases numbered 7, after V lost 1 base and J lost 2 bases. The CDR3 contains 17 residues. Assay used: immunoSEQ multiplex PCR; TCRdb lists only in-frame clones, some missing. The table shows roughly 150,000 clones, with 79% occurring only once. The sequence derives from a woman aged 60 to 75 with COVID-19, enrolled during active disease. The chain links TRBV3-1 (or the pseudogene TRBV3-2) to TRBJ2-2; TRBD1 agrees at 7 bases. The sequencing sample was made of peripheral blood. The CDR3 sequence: CASSQVGTALNTGELFF. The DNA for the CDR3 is TGTGCCAGCAGCCAAGTAGGGACAGCCCTTAACACCGGGGAGCTGTTTTTT.